The present entry profiles one T cell receptor (beta chain) with its context. Its antigen remains undetermined. Base-call qualities are not available, and no considerably larger clone is one nucleotide away. CDR1 is given as SNHLY and CDR2 as FYNNEI, both from the germline V gene. V ends up 6 bases short and J 2 bases short, with an unmatched junction base count of 5. Its CDR3 holds 14 amino acids, cysteine through phenylalanine. The retained sequence is limited to the CDR3, 42 bases, with the frame set at the first base. This specimen comes from a study of regulatory dendritic cells for organ transplantation (dated by TCRdb to 2017 to 2019). Turning to the overall study: Sorted naive and memory CD4+ and CD8+ T cells had their TCRbeta repertoires sequenced both before and after allostimulation with either regulatory or mature dendritic cells. Beyond this particular receptor, the publication reports: In both subjects, allostimulation led to expansion of memory CD8+ clones, though the expansion induced by regulatory dendritic cells appeared to be more limited than that induced by mature dendritic cells. Sequencing was done in only a couple of subjects, and the authors reported considerable heterogeneity between individuals in the alloreactive memory CD8+ T cell pool. Repertoires were highly diverse in naive CD4+ and CD8+ T cells, less diverse in memory cells, and most oligoclonal in memory CD8+ cells. Among the resting subsets, memory CD8+ T cells contained the most alloreactive TCR clonotypes.

The TCRbeta CDR3 regions were amplified in a multiplexed two-step PCR with Vbeta-specific forward primers and Jbeta-specific reverse primers. Through the immunoSEQ service, the TCRbeta libraries were run on an Illumina instrument for sequencing. From the authors' description of their analysis: V, D and J genes were assigned using IMGT annotation, and counts were corrected for multiplex PCR bias using synthetic CDR3 analogues. In the immunoSEQ Analyzer, repertoire clonality was calculated as one minus the normalized Shannon entropy. Clonal expansion was defined by Fisher's exact test with Benjamini-Hochberg false discovery rate control, using two-tailed P<0.01. TCRdb's version of the immuneACCESS table is confined to in-frame rearrangements and falls short of the full clone set. An unresolved V gene accounts for under half of the shortfall where checked; the remainder is of unknown origin. V and J calls and clone size follow that table, whereas D and trimming were derived from the DNA. The sample yields 29,000 or so clones; approximately 79% were counted once. The ten biggest clones cover less than 2.5% of the sample.

FACS was used to sort CD4+ or CD8+ cells into naive T cells, defined as CD45RA+, and memory T cells, defined as CD45RO+. The T cells used for TCR sequencing were obtained from two healthy control subjects. For the mixed lymphocyte reactions, sorted T cell subsets left unstimulated acted as baseline controls. The Qiagen DNeasy Blood & Tissue Kit was used to extract genomic DNA. This receptor was taken from a human donor in good health. The source material was memory CD4+ T cells from blood. In the paper's terms, the cell subset or site label means: CD45RO+ memory T cells. The chain uses TRBV2 and TRBJ2-5; TRBD1 agrees with 8 junctional bases. The sequenced DNA: TGTGCCAGCAGGGCACGACAGGGGCAAGAGACCCAGTACTTC. It encodes CASRARQGQETQYF.